This T cell receptor (beta chain) was captured in a study of cytomegalovirus exposure and HLA in healthy donors. Overall study results and limits: The dataset shows that most TCR sequences were rare, while some public TCRs occurred in many donors. Associated with HLA alleles at 0.05 false discovery rate in a later analysis were fewer than 20,000 TCR beta sequences.

With 60 Vbeta and 13 Jbeta primers, the PCR was carried out. Source study methods: As a later analysis found, there were tens of millions of unique TCR beta chains, of which around 9.9 million were shared. Assay used: immunoSEQ multiplex PCR; TCRdb lists only in-frame clones, some missing. V and J calls and clone size are as listed in that table; D and trimming were resolved from the DNA. The sample consists of fewer than 200,000 clones, roughly 87% of them appearing once. V was clipped by 5 bases and J by 6 bases, with 10 bases between them. There are 12 residues in the CDR3. The germline CDR1 and CDR2 sequences are SEHNR and FQNEAQ (reference sequence). Points on this clone: Antigen: not known.

The sequence was obtained from a man over 45 in good health and CMV-seronegative. Sequencing was performed on PBMCs. The chain combines TRBV7-9 with TRBJ1-2, with D unresolved. CDR3 sequence: CASSPPVNGYTF. For the CDR3, the DNA is TGTGCCAGCAGCCCCCCAGTCAATGGCTACACCTTC.